This entry lists 21 T cell receptor beta chains sequenced from one sample in a study of cytomegalovirus exposure and HLA in healthy donors. Profiled with immunoSEQ multiplex PCR; TCRdb holds only in-frame clones, not every one. The sample lists fewer than 90,000 clones, 90% to 96% occurring once. Sequencing was carried out using PBMCs. Receptors were obtained from a man between 18 and 35 years old in good health and CMV-seropositive.

The chain has TRBV11-2 and TRBJ1-3; D unclear. V lost 0 bases and J 4 bases, leaving 4 bases between the germline ends. Germline lookup yields CDR1 SGHAT and CDR2 FQNNGV. The CDR3 totals 13 residues. CDR3 nucleotides: TGTGCCAGCAGCTTAGATCGGGGAAACACCATATATTTT. It translates to CASSLDRGNTIYF.

The gene calls are TRBV9 and TRBJ2-3, with D maybe TRBD2 (6 bases). Between the trimmed V and J ends, which lost 0 bases and 4 bases, there was a span of 15 bases. Germline loops: CDR1 SGDLS, CDR2 YYNGEE. The CDR3 contains 16 residues. The CDR3 protein is CASSVAPIGGPDTQYF. DNA of the CDR3: TGTGCCAGCAGCGTAGCCCCTATCGGGGGACCAGATACGCAGTATTTT.

The rearrangement links TRBV11-3 to TRBJ2-7; 10 bases line up with TRBD1. CDR3 size: 13 residues. CDR1 is SGHNT and CDR2 is YENEEA in the germline V gene. V shed 5 bases and J 7 bases; nucleotides not matched to a gene: 5. Here the CDR3 DNA reads TGTGCCAGCAGCCCGGGGACAGGGGATGAGCAGTACTTC. This sequence encodes CASSPGTGDEQYF.

The chain links TRBV19 to TRBJ2-7; 8 nucleotides line up with TRBD2. The CDR3 runs to 15 residues. J gave up 2 bases and V 6 bases, and 9 bases lay outside the gene matches. Germline V gene sequence: CDR1 LNHDA, CDR2 SQIVND (reference sequence). CDR3 in amino acids: CASSPGLAVTYEQYF. Here the CDR3 DNA reads TGTGCCAGTAGCCCCGGACTAGCTGTGACCTACGAGCAGTACTTC.

CDR3 DNA sequence: TGTGCCAGCACCGGACTAGCGGGAGGAAATGAGCAGTTCTTC. Amino acid sequence: CASTGLAGGNEQFF. The chain has TRBV6-5 and TRBJ2-1; 14 nucleotides line up with TRBD2. The CDR3 loop spans 14 amino acids. Germline CDR1 reads MNHEY; CDR2 reads SVGAGI. The V and J ends lost 7 bases and 7 bases, in that order; junction bases with no gene match: 3.

The chain recombines TRBV30 with TRBJ1-2; D call uncertain. The CDR3 is 11 residues long. V gave up 1 base and J gave up 7 bases, with 7 bases separating them. Germline-derived CDR1 and CDR2 are GTSNPN and SVGIG (reference sequence). The CDR3 DNA reads as TGTGCCTGGAGTGATGGTAGTGGCTACACCTTC. It encodes CAWSDGSGYTF.

V and J are TRBV6-4 and TRBJ1-5; perhaps TRBD1 as D (5 bases). This CDR3 comprises 17 residues. The V gene's germline CDR1 is MRHNA and CDR2 SNTAGT. Trimming pared 7 bases from V and 2 bases from J, leaving 21 bases between. CDR3 in DNA: TGTGCCAGCAAGGGCAGGGCAGTTTATTGCTGCAATCAGCCCCAGCATTTT. Translation gives CASKGRAVYCCNQPQHF.

The V call is TRBV18, the J call TRBJ1-4, with unresolved D. Germline CDR1 and CDR2: KGHSH and LQKENI. Between the trimmed V and J ends, which lost 4 bases and 5 bases, there was a span of 8 bases. This CDR3 is 13 amino acids long. In DNA form, the CDR3 reads TGTGCCAGCTCACTCTCCTCCAATGAAAAACTGTTTTTT. Protein sequence: CASSLSSNEKLFF.

The chain carries TRBV30 and TRBJ2-2; possible D gene TRBD2, 6 bases. The CDR3 has 14 amino acids. CDR1 is GTSNPN and CDR2 is SVGIG in the germline V gene (reference sequence). V lost 4 bases and J 4 bases, leaving 13 bases between the germline ends. CDR3 sequence: CAWMGGISTGELFF. CDR3 nucleotide sequence: TGTGCCTGGATGGGGGGAATTTCCACCGGGGAGCTGTTTTTT.

With regard to this clone: This sample also contains other DNA sequences that code for the same CDR3. The chain joins TRBV7-9 to TRBJ2-3, with 11 bases aligning to TRBD2. V shed 2 bases and J 3 bases; nucleotides not matched to a gene: 1. Germline V gives CDR1 SEHNR, CDR2 FQNEAQ (reference sequence). The CDR3 runs 15 residues. The CDR3 is CASSLLAGGTDTQYF. The CDR3 DNA follows: TGTGCCAGCAGCTTATTAGCGGGGGGGACAGATACGCAGTATTTT.

Regarding this clone: A read error may account for a junction end that differs from germline. J is TRBJ2-1 and V is TRBV7-7; D uncertain. This CDR3 comprises 13 residues. Per the germline V gene, CDR1 is SSHAT and CDR2 is FNYEAQ (reference sequence). CDR3 in amino acids: CASSPRGYNEQFF. CDR3 DNA sequence: TGTGCTAGCAGCCCACGCGGTTACAATGAGCAGTTCTTC.

The chain joins TRBV30 to TRBJ1-2, with 7 bases that match TRBD1. With V trimmed by 3 bases and J by 4 bases, 14 bases remained unmatched. Germline CDR1 reads GTSNPN; CDR2 reads SVGIG (reference sequence). This CDR3 is built from 16 residues. The CDR3: CAWRSTYRGFTYGYTF. The CDR3, as DNA: TGTGCCTGGAGGTCGACTTACAGGGGATTTACCTATGGCTACACCTTC.

The rearrangement links TRBV6-1 to TRBJ1-2; D perhaps matches TRBD1 (5 bases). V lost 1 base to trimming and J lost 8 bases, with 8 bases between them. The V gene's germline CDR1 is MNHNS and CDR2 SASEGT. CDR3 length equals 12 residues. DNA for the CDR3: TGTGCCAGCAGTGAAGGGTCAGGGGGCTACACCTTC. Its protein product is CASSEGSGGYTF.

In this sample, this clone turned up once. CDR3 coding DNA: TGTGCCAGCAGCTTAGCGCTTCGGGAGGGGCTTGAGCAGTTCTTC. Translation: CASSLALREGLEQFF. This rearrangement joins TRBV11-2 to TRBJ2-1; 8 bases map to TRBD2. Germline trimming cut 1 base from V and 9 bases from J; bases unmatched to any gene: 8. In germline, CDR1 is SGHAT, CDR2 FQNNGV. This CDR3 spans 15 amino acids.

This sequence joins TRBV10-1 and TRBJ1-2, with TRBD1 matching over 9 bases. The V gene end was trimmed by 4 bases and the J gene end by 4 bases; junction bases not matched to a gene: 1. Germline V lookup: CDR1 WNHNN, CDR2 SYGVQD (reference sequence). This CDR3 contains 13 residues. For the CDR3, the DNA is TGCGCCAGCAGTGGGGACAGGGCCTATGGCTACACCTTC. It is translated as CASSGDRAYGYTF.

The V and J genes are TRBV28 and TRBJ2-7, with 7 bases identical to TRBD1. Germline-derived CDR1 and CDR2 are MDHEN and SYDVKM. The CDR3 runs 18 residues. Unmatched junction bases numbered 14, after V lost 3 bases and J lost 0 bases. CDR3 sequence: CASSFMFSTGMNSYEQYF. The CDR3 region has the DNA TGTGCCAGCAGTTTTATGTTTTCGACAGGGATGAACTCCTACGAGCAGTACTTC. The whole variable domain, filled in from reference TRBV28 and TRBJ2-7, reads DVKVTQSSRYLVKRTGEKVFLECVQDMDHENMFWYRQDPGLGLRLIYFSYDVKMKEKGDIPEGYSVSREKKERFSLILESASTNQTSMYLCASSFMFSTGMNSYEQYFGPGTRLTVT.

The J gene is TRBJ1-1, the V gene TRBV7-9; 7 bases map to TRBD1. Germline V gives CDR1 SEHNR, CDR2 FQNEAQ (reference sequence). The CDR3 totals 13 residues. The V segment lost 8 bases and the J segment 5 bases; nucleotides outside the gene matches: 8. CDR3 sequence (DNA): TGTGCCAGCGAAAGACAGGGTACTACTGAAGCTTTCTTT. It is translated as CASERQGTTEAFF.

This rearrangement joins TRBV6-1 to TRBJ2-7; TRBD2 matches at 11 bases. The CDR3 consists of 15 residues. V gave up 2 bases and J gave up 2 bases; unmatched junction bases: 2. Per germline, CDR1 MNHNS and CDR2 SASEGT. The CDR3 spells CASSEWTSGPYEQYF. DNA for the CDR3: TGTGCCAGCAGTGAATGGACTAGCGGGCCCTACGAGCAGTACTTC.

The chain is built from TRBV19 and TRBJ2-5; weak D call: TRBD2 (6 bases). The CDR3 runs to 15 residues. V lost 5 bases to trimming and J lost 1 base, with 14 bases between them. CDR1 and CDR2 (germline): LNHDA, SQIVND (reference sequence). The CDR3 nucleotides are TGTGCCAGTAGTTCCGGGGAGGCACGCCAAGAGACCCAGTACTTC. Translated, it gives CASSSGEARQETQYF.

This chain links TRBV19 with TRBJ2-5, with D uncertain. This CDR3 spans 11 amino acids. Trimming left V 5 bases short and J 4 bases short, with 5 bases between. Germline loops: CDR1 LNHDA, CDR2 SQIVND (reference sequence). CDR3 region: CASSPGETQYF. CDR3 nucleotides: TGTGCCAGTAGTCCCGGAGAGACCCAGTACTTC.

CDR3 sequence (DNA): TGTGCCAGCAGCTTCCACTACACTGAAGCTTTCTTT. This sequence encodes CASSFHYTEAFF. The rearrangement uses TRBV5-5 and TRBJ1-1; D is unclear. This CDR3 is built from 12 residues. Germline loops: CDR1 SGHKS, CDR2 YYEKEE (reference sequence). V lost 2 bases and J lost 3, with 5 bases in between. The full variable domain, with the rest looked up from reference TRBV5-5 and TRBJ1-1, is DAGVTQSPTHLIKTRGQQVTLRCSPISGHKSVSWYQQVLGQGPQFIFQYYEKEERGRGNFPDRFSARQFPNYSSELNVNALLLGDSALYLCASSFHYTEAFFGQGTRLTVV.